This T cell receptor beta chain originates from a study of blood T cell repertoires in COVID-19. About the research overall: Sample material is recorded as cDNA or gDNA derived from T cells, B-cell-depleted T cells, or PBMCs.

Clones were read by immunoSEQ multiplex PCR, and TCRdb kept only the in-frame ones, dropping some. The sample records around 140,000 clones, about 80% being singletons. The source of this sequence is a man aged 35-49 years with acute COVID-19. Sequencing was carried out using PBMCs or T cells enriched from blood (not recorded which).

CDR3 in amino acids: CASSVGGLPNTGELFF. In DNA, the CDR3 is TGTGCCAGCAGCGTAGGAGGGCTGCCGAACACCGGGGAGCTGTTTTTT. This chain connects TRBV9 to TRBJ2-2, with D perhaps matching TRBD2 (5 bases). V was trimmed by 0 bases and J by 0 bases, leaving 9 bases between them. The CDR3 extends over 16 amino acids. The V gene's germline CDR1 is SGDLS and CDR2 YYNGEE.